This TCR beta chain was identified in a study of blood T cell repertoires in COVID-19. The CDR3 consists of 14 residues. Germline loops: CDR1 LNHNV, CDR2 YYDKDF (reference sequence). The V end was cut by 1 base, the J end by 5 bases, with 11 bases between. Recovered participants had two consecutive negative NP/OP PCR tests, healthcare professional clearance, or symptom resolution. Method: immunoSEQ multiplex PCR; TCRdb's copy keeps in-frame clones and lacks some. Among 230,000 or so clones listed, about 80% were seen once. The sequencing sample was made of PBMCs or T cells enriched from blood (not recorded which). The rearrangement joins TRBV15 to TRBJ2-5; D might be TRBD2 (6 bases). The origin of this receptor is a man between 45 and 60 years old who had recovered from COVID-19. The CDR3 DNA reads TGTGCCACCAGCAGAGCCCCGGGGGTGGAGACCCAGTACTTC. Protein: CATSRAPGVETQYF. The entire variable domain, with the rest obtained from reference TRBV15 and TRBJ2-5, is as follows: DAMVIQNPRYQVTQFGKPVTLSCSQTLNHNVMYWYQQKSSQAPKLLFHYYDKDFNNEADTPDNFQSRRPNTSFCFLDIRSPGLGDTAMYLCATSRAPGVETQYFGPGTRLLVL.